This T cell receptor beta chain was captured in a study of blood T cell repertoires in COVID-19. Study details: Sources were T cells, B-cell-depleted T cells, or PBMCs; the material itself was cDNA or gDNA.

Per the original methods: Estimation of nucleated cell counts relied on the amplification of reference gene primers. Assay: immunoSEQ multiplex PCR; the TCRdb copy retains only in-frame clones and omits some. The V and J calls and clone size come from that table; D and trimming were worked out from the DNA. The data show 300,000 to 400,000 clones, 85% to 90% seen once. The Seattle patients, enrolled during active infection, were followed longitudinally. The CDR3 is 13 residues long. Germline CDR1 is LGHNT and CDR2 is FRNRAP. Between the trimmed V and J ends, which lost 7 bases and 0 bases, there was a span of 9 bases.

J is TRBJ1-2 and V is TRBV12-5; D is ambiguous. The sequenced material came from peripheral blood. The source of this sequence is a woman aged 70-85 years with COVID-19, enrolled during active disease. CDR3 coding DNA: TGTGCTAGTGCCTCAGATACTAACTATGGCTACACCTTC. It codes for CASASDTNYGYTF.